Described below is a single TCR beta chain sequence and its context. The germline CDR1 and CDR2 sequences are SGHRS and YFSETQ. V was pared by 4 bases and J by 2 bases, with 5 bases of the junction left unmatched. The CDR3 extends over 16 amino acids. The sample originates from a study of control samples from healthy donors and cancer patients. Libraries were prepared by immunoSEQ multiplex PCR; TCRdb keeps only in-frame clonotypes and omits some of them. The sample has roughly 90,000 clones, about 89% seen once; the top ten hold about 10%. The chain couples TRBV5-1 to TRBJ2-6; TRBD1 matches at 8 bases. This receptor was taken from a woman in her fifties or sixties with colorectal cancer. The specimen was PBMCs. The CDR3 bases are TGCGCCAGCAGCAACTACAGGGGGGCTGGGGCCAACGTCCTGACTTTC. It yields the protein CASSNYRGAGANVLTF.